These 10 T cell receptor beta chains were all obtained from the same sample, sequenced in a study of OX40 agonist ivuxolimab in advanced cancers. Data came from immunoSEQ multiplex PCR; TCRdb stores just in-frame clones and leaves some out. There are tens of thousands of clones in the sample; 77% occur only once, and 6.3% lies in the top ten. The sequences come from CD4+ or CD8+ T cells sorted from blood, collected in a trial of the OX40 agonist ivuxolimab. Receptors originate from an adult with an advanced solid tumor such as melanoma, head and neck, liver or kidney cancer.

This chain connects TRBV5-6 to TRBJ2-7; 7 bases fit TRBD2. The germline V gene encodes CDR1 SGHDT and CDR2 YYEEEE. CDR3 length: 14 residues. V lost 2 bases to trimming and J lost 3 bases; unmatched junction nucleotides: 5. The CDR3 region is CASSFGASGYEQYF. In DNA, the CDR3 is TGTGCCAGCAGCTTTGGGGCTAGCGGCTACGAGCAGTACTTC.

This sequence joins TRBV4-3 and TRBJ2-4; 9 bases agree with TRBD1. This CDR3 contains 17 residues. Looked up from germline, CDR1 is LGHNA and CDR2 is YSLEER. Trimming at V came to 3 bases and at J to 7 bases, leaving 13 bases not matched to a gene. The DNA for the CDR3 is TGCGCCAGCAGCCATTACGGGACAGGGATGGTTGGGAACATTCAGTACTTC. This gives the protein CASSHYGTGMVGNIQYF.

This sequence joins TRBV27 and TRBJ2-1; a weak D match, TRBD1 (5 bases). Germline-derived CDR1 and CDR2 are MNHEY and SMNVEV (reference sequence). This CDR3 spans 15 amino acids. V was pared by 6 bases and J by 0 bases, with 12 bases between. The CDR3 spells CASRTDTLSYNEQFF. For the CDR3, the DNA is TGTGCCAGCAGAACGGACACCCTCTCCTACAATGAGCAGTTCTTC.

The chain's CDR3 is CASSQGQGVPGELFF. The CDR3 DNA sequence: TGTGCCAGCAGCCAGGGACAGGGGGTCCCCGGGGAGCTGTTTTTT. This chain links TRBV6-6 with TRBJ2-2, with 11 bases identical to TRBD1. The CDR3 covers 15 residues. Germline CDR1 reads MNHNY; CDR2 reads SVGAGI (reference sequence). Trimming cost V 6 bases and J 6 bases; bases outside gene matches: 6.

This chain uses TRBV30 with TRBJ2-3, with TRBD2 matching 10 bases. The CDR3 sequence is 13 residues long. V lost 4 bases, J lost 4 bases, and 2 bases stayed unmatched. CDR1 and CDR2 from the germline V gene are GTSNPN and SVGIG (reference sequence). CDR3 sequence (DNA): TGTGCCTGGACTAGCGGGAGTTCAGATACGCAGTATTTT. It translates to CAWTSGSSDTQYF.

J is TRBJ2-7 and V is TRBV7-9, with 9 bases that match TRBD1. The CDR3 extends over 16 amino acids. The J segment lost 0 bases and the V segment lost 1 base, leaving 4 bases of the junction unmatched. From germline, CDR1 is SEHNR and CDR2 FQNEAQ (reference sequence). CDR3 sequence: CASSLGGQGASYEQYF. In nucleotides, the CDR3 is TGTGCCAGCAGCTTAGGGGGACAGGGAGCCTCCTACGAGCAGTACTTC.

In this sample, this clone turned up once. The chain joins TRBV19 to TRBJ1-5, with D possibly being TRBD1 (5 bases). CDR1 LNHDA and CDR2 SQIVND come from the germline V gene (reference sequence). Trimming stripped 5 bases from V and 5 bases from J, with 13 bases between. This CDR3 has 14 residues. CDR3 sequence: CASSPAGWDQPQHF. CDR3 coding DNA: TGTGCCAGTAGTCCCGCAGGGTGGGATCAGCCCCAGCATTTT. The whole variable domain, remainder taken from reference TRBV19 and TRBJ1-5, is DGGITQSPKYLFRKEGQNVTLSCEQNLNHDAMYWYRQDPGQGLRLIYYSQIVNDFQKGDIAEGYSVSREKKESFPLTVTSAQKNPTAFYLCASSPAGWDQPQHFGDGTRLSIL.

This rearrangement joins TRBV2 to TRBJ2-3; 7 nucleotides align to TRBD1. Germline lookup yields CDR1 SNHLY and CDR2 FYNNEI. V shed 7 bases and J 0 bases; nucleotides not matched to a gene: 7. The CDR3 extends over 15 amino acids. CDR3 sequence (DNA): TGTGCCAGCAAAAGACAGGGTTGGAGCACAGATACGCAGTATTTT. Protein product: CASKRQGWSTDTQYF.

V is TRBV19 and J is TRBJ1-1, with D perhaps TRBD1 (6 bases). Germline V CDR1 and CDR2: LNHDA, SQIVND (reference sequence). V was trimmed by 5 bases and J by 1 base, leaving 14 bases between them. The length of the CDR3 is 15 residues. DNA of the CDR3: TGTGCCAGTAGTCGCAGGGGCGGGGCGAACACTGAAGCTTTCTTT. This codes for CASSRRGGANTEAFF.

The gene calls are TRBV11-2 and TRBJ2-3, with D uncertain. V lost 5 bases and J 6 bases, leaving 15 bases between the germline ends. The V gene's germline CDR1 is SGHAT and CDR2 FQNNGV. This CDR3 contains 14 residues. The CDR3 DNA follows: TGTGCCAGCAGCCGACTCCTCATGGCGGATACGCAGTATTTT. Protein: CASSRLLMADTQYF. Full variable domain (remainder filled in from reference TRBV11-2 and TRBJ2-3): EAGVAQSPRYKIIEKRQSVAFWCNPISGHATLYWYQQILGQGPKLLIQFQNNGVVDDSQLPKDRFSAERLKGVDSTLKIQPAKLEDSAVYLCASSRLLMADTQYFGPGTRLTVL.